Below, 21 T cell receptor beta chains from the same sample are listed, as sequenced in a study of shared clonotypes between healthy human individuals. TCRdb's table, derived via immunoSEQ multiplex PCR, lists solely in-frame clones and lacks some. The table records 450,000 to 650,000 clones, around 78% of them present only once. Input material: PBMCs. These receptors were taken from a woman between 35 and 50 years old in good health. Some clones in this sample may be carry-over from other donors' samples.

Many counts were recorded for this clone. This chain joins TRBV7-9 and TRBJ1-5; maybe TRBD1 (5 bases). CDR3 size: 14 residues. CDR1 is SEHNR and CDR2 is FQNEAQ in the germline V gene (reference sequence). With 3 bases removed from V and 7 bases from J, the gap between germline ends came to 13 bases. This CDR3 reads CASSLEGLAQPQHF. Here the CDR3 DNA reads TGTGCCAGCAGCTTGGAGGGGTTGGCACAGCCCCAGCATTTT. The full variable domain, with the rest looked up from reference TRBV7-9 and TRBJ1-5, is DTGVSQNPRHKITKRGQNVTFRCDPISEHNRLYWYRQTLGQGPEFLTYFQNEAQLEKSRLLSDRFSAERPKGSFSTLEIQRTEQGDSAMYLCASSLEGLAQPQHFGDGTRLSIL.

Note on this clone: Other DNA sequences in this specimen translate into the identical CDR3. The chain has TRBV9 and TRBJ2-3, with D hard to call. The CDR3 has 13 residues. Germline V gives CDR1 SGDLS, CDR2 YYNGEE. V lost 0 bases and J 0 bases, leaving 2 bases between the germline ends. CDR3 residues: CASSVASTDTQYF. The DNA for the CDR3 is TGTGCCAGCAGCGTAGCCAGCACAGATACGCAGTATTTT.

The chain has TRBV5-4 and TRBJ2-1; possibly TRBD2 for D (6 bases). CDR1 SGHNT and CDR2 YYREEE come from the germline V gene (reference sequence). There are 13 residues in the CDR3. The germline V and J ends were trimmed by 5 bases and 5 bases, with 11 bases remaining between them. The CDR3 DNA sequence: TGTGCCAGCAGTCGGGAGCGGAACAATGAGCAGTTCTTC. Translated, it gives CASSRERNNEQFF.

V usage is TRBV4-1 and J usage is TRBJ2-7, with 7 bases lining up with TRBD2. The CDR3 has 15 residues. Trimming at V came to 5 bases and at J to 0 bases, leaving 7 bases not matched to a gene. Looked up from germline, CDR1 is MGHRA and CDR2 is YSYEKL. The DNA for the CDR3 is TGCGCCAGCAGCAGGGGACTAACCACCTCCTACGAGCAGTACTTC. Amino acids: CASSRGLTTSYEQYF.

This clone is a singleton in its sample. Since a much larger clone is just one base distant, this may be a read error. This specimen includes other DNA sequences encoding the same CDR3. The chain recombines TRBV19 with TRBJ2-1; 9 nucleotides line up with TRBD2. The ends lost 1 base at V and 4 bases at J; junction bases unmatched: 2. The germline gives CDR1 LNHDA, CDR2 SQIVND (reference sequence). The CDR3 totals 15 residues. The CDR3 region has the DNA TGTGCCAGTAGTATAGGACTAGCGGTTTACAATGAGCAGTTCTTC. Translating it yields CASSIGLAVYNEQFF. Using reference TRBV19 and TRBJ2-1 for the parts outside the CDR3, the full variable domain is DGGITQSPKYLFRKEGQNVTLSCEQNLNHDAMYWYRQDPGQGLRLIYYSQIVNDFQKGDIAEGYSVSREKKESFPLTVTSAQKNPTAFYLCASSIGLAVYNEQFFGPGTRLTVL.

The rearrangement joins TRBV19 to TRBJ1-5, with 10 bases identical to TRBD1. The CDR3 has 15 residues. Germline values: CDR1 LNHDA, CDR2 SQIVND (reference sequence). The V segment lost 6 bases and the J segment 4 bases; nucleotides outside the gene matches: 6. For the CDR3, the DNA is TGTGCCAGTAGGACCCGGGACAGGGGAAATCAGCCCCAGCATTTT. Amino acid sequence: CASRTRDRGNQPQHF.

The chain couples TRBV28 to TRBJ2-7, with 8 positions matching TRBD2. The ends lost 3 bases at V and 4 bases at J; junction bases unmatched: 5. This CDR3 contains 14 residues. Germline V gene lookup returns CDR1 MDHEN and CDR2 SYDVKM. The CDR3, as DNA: TGTGCCAGCAGTTTTATAGCGGGACGATACGAGCAGTACTTC. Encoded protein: CASSFIAGRYEQYF.

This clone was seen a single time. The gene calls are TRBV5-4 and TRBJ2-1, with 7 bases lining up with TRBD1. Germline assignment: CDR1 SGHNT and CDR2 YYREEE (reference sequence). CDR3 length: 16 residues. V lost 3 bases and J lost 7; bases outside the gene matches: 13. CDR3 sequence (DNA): TGTGCCAGCAGCTCGCTAACAGGGGATCGGATGAATGAGCAGTTCTTC. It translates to CASSSLTGDRMNEQFF. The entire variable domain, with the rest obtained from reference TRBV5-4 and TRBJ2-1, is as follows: ETGVTQSPTHLIKTRGQQVTLRCSSQSGHNTVSWYQQALGQGPQFIFQYYREEENGRGNFPPRFSGLQFPNYSSELNVNALELDDSALYLCASSSLTGDRMNEQFFGPGTRLTVL.

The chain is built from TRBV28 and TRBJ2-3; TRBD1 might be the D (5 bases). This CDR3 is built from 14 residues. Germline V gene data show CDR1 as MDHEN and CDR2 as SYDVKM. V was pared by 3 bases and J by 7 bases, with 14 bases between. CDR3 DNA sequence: TGTGCCAGCAGTTTTACCCACACAGGCTATACGCAGTATTTT. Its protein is CASSFTHTGYTQYF.

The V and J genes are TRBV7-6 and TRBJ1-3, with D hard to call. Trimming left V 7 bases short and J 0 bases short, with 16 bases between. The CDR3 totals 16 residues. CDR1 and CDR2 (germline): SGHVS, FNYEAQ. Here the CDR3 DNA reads TGTGCCAGCACCGACCAACCGGCCGGCTCTGGAAACACCATATATTTT. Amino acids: CASTDQPAGSGNTIYF.

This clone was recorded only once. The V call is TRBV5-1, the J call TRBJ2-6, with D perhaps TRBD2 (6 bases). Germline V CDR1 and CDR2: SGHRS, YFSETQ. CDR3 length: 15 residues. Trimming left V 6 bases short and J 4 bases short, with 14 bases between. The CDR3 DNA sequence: TGCGCCAGCACCCGCGCGGGGTCCGGGGCCAACGTCCTGACTTTC. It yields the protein CASTRAGSGANVLTF.

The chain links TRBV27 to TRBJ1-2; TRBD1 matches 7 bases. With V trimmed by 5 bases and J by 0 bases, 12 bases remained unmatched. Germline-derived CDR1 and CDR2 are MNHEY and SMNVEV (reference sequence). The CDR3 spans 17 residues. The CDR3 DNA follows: TGTGCCAGCAGTCCGTCCCGGGACAGAGTTGCTAACTATGGCTACACCTTC. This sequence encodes CASSPSRDRVANYGYTF.

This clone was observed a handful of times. Here the CDR3 reads CASSLAGTTYNEQFF. CDR3 nucleotide sequence: TGTGCCAGCAGCTTAGCTGGGACTACATACAATGAGCAGTTCTTC. The chain employs TRBV7-2 and TRBJ2-1; 7 nucleotides align to TRBD2. The CDR3 is 15 amino acids. Per germline, CDR1 SGHTA and CDR2 FQGNSA. J lost 4 bases, V lost 0 bases, and 3 bases had no gene match.

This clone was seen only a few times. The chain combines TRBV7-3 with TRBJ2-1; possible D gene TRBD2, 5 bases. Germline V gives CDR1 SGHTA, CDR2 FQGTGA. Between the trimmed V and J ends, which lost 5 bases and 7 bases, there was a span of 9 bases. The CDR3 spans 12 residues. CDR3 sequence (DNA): TGTGCCAGCAGCAATGGCGGGAATGAGCAGTTCTTC. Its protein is CASSNGGNEQFF.

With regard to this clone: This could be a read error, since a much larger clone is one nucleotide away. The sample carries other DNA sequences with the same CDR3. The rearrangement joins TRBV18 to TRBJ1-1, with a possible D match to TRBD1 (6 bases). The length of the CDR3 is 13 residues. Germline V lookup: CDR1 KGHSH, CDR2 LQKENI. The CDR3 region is CASSPRTDPEAFF. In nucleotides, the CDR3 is TGTGCCAGCTCACCACGGACAGACCCTGAAGCCTTCTTT.

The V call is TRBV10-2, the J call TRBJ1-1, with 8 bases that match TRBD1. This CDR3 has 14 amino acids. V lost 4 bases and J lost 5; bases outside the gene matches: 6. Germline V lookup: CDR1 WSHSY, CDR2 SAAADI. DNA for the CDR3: TGCGCCAGCAGTGCCTCAGGGGGCAGGACTGAAGCTTTCTTT. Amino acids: CASSASGGRTEAFF.

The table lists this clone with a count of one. CDR3 nucleotides: TGTGCCAGCAGCCCGCGTGCGGGAGGCCCCACTAGCACAGATACGCAGTATTTT. Its protein is CASSPRAGGPTSTDTQYF. V and J are TRBV7-2 and TRBJ2-3; TRBD2 matches 8 bases. The CDR3 spans 18 residues. Looked up from germline, CDR1 is SGHTA and CDR2 is FQGNSA. The trim removed 5 bases at V and 0 bases at J, leaving 13 bases unmatched.

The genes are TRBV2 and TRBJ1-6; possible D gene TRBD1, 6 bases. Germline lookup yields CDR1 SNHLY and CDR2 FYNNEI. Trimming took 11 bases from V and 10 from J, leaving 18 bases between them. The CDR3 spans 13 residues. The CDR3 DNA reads TGTGCCGGGTCCGGACAGTCTGGATCACCCCTCCACTTT. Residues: CAGSGQSGSPLHF. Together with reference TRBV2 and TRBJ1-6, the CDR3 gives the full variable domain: EPEVTQTPSHQVTQMGQEVILRCVPISNHLYFYWYRQILGQKVEFLVSFYNNEISEKSEIFDDQFSVERPDGSNFTLKIRSTKLEDSAMYFCAGSGQSGSPLHFGNGTRLTVT.

The CDR3 here is CASRRGTGGDQPQHF. DNA of the CDR3: TGTGCCAGTAGGAGGGGGACAGGGGGTGATCAGCCCCAGCATTTT. The J gene is TRBJ1-5, the V gene TRBV19; 11 nucleotides match TRBD1. Germline-derived CDR1 and CDR2 are LNHDA and SQIVND (reference sequence). The CDR3 runs to 15 residues. V lost 6 bases to trimming and J lost 5 bases; unmatched junction nucleotides: 6. Combining the CDR3 with reference TRBV19 and TRBJ1-5 gives the whole variable domain DGGITQSPKYLFRKEGQNVTLSCEQNLNHDAMYWYRQDPGQGLRLIYYSQIVNDFQKGDIAEGYSVSREKKESFPLTVTSAQKNPTAFYLCASRRGTGGDQPQHFGDGTRLSIL.

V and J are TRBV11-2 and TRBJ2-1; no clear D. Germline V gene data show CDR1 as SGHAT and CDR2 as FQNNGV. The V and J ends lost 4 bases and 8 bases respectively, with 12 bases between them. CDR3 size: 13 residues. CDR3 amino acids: CASSSMRSDEQFF. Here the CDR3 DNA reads TGTGCCAGCAGCTCCATGAGGAGTGATGAGCAGTTCTTC.

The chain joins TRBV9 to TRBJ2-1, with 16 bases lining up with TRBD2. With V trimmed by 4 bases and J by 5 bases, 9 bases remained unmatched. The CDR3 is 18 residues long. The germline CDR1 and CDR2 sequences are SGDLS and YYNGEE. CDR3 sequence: CASSSGGLAGGSHNEQFF. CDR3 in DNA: TGTGCCAGCAGCTCCGGGGGACTAGCGGGAGGGTCTCACAATGAGCAGTTCTTC.